The 28 T cell receptor beta chains reported below all come from one sample, sequenced in a study of identical twins. TCRdb independently ran MiXCR on the 5' RACE reads; one entry per CDR3 protein. This sample has 1,800,000 or so distinct CDR3 sequences; 32% occur once, and the top ten carry 0.25% to 0.3%. Sequencing used cord blood. Receptors originate from a newborn girl in good health.

This clonotype was seen ten or more times. The CDR3 nucleotides are TGCAGCGTTGACTGGCAGGGGGGCTACGAGCAGTACTTC. This gives the protein CSVDWQGGYEQYF. The chain combines TRBV29-1 with TRBJ2-7; D possibly corresponds to TRBD1 (7 bases). The CDR3 loop spans 13 amino acids. The germline CDR1 and CDR2 sequences are SQVTM and ANQGSEA. Trimming cost V 3 bases and J 3 bases, with 12 bases left between them.

This clonotype showed up just a few times. V usage is TRBV11-1 and J usage is TRBJ2-7; 8 nucleotides agree with TRBD2. Germline-derived CDR1 and CDR2 are SGHAT and FQDESV (reference sequence). The CDR3 extends over 16 amino acids. V was clipped by 4 bases and J by 7 bases; unmatched bases: 15. CDR3 residues: CASSSPGTRGNNEQYF. CDR3 DNA: TGTGCCAGCAGCTCCCCAGGGACTAGAGGTAACAATGAGCAGTACTTC.

This clonotype was found a few times. CDR3 DNA sequence: TGTGCCAGCAGCCAAGAGATGGGTCCTTATGGCTACACCTTC. Translated, it gives CASSQEMGPYGYTF. V and J are TRBV3-1 and TRBJ1-2, with D unclear. V lost 0 bases, J lost 5 bases, and 10 bases lay in between. CDR3 length: 14 amino acids. Germline V CDR1 and CDR2: LGHDT, YNNKEL (reference sequence).

This chain connects TRBV20-1 to TRBJ2-1, with D possibly matching TRBD2 (6 bases). Germline lookup yields CDR1 DFQATT and CDR2 SNEGSKA (reference sequence). The germline V and J ends were trimmed by 7 bases and 12 bases, with 13 bases remaining between them. The CDR3 loop spans 10 amino acids. For the CDR3, the DNA is TGCAGTGTAGGGCGGGACGCGCAGTTCTTC. Residues: CSVGRDAQFF.

This clonotype was counted only a few times. The V and J genes are TRBV4-1 and TRBJ2-7; perhaps TRBD2 as D (8 bases). The germline CDR1 and CDR2 sequences are MGHRA and YSYEKL. This CDR3 has 14 residues. V dropped 6 bases and J dropped 3 bases, with 15 bases sitting between them. CDR3 coding DNA: TGCGCCAGCAGAAAGGGGGCGGGGGGCTACGAGCAGTACTTC. It codes for CASRKGAGGYEQYF.

The chain joins TRBV6-1 to TRBJ1-6, with 11 bases lining up with TRBD1. Germline values: CDR1 MNHNS, CDR2 SASEGT. Unmatched junction bases numbered 6, after V lost 2 bases and J lost 9 bases. The CDR3 loop spans 16 amino acids. CDR3 sequence (DNA): TGTGCCAGCAGTGAACGTCATGGGACAGGGGGTTCACCCCTCCACTTT. This sequence encodes CASSERHGTGGSPLHF.

This clonotype turned up a few times. The CDR3 DNA reads TGCAGCGTTGATCGGGAGGGAAGGGGCGAGCAGTACTTC. Translating gives CSVDREGRGEQYF. The J gene is TRBJ2-7, the V gene TRBV29-1; 8 bases agree with TRBD2. Germline V lookup: CDR1 SQVTM, CDR2 ANQGSEA. V gave up 3 bases and J gave up 6 bases; unmatched junction bases: 7. CDR3 length equals 13 residues.

About this clonotype itself: An end of the junction does not agree with germline; a read error may underlie this. In DNA form, the CDR3 reads TGTGCCAACAGTTACACCCCCAGGGATTACGGCTACACCTTC. This sequence encodes CANSYTPRDYGYTF. This chain links TRBV6-5 with TRBJ1-2; D is possibly TRBD1 (5 bases). Germline V gives CDR1 MNHEY, CDR2 SVGAGI. CDR3 size: 14 residues.

The J gene is TRBJ1-2, the V gene TRBV6-6, with TRBD1 matching over 9 bases. The V gene's germline CDR1 is MNHNY and CDR2 SVGAGI (reference sequence). V dropped 11 bases and J dropped 4; count of bases not matched to a gene: 5. This CDR3 has 12 amino acids. The CDR3 DNA is TGTGCCGTACAGGGGGCGCCCTATGGCTACACCTTC. Its translation: CAVQGAPYGYTF.

In its sample, this clonotype was seen a few times. The chain recombines TRBV12-3 or TRBV12-4 with TRBJ1-2; D might be TRBD1 (5 bases). With 7 bases removed from V and 4 bases from J, the gap between germline ends came to 16 bases. This CDR3 is 14 amino acids long. In DNA form, the CDR3 reads TGTGCCAGCAAATTTCGGGGGAGGGTCTATGGCTACACCTTC. Translating it yields CASKFRGRVYGYTF.

This clonotype has a count of ten or more. The chain recombines TRBV13 with TRBJ2-7; D may correspond to TRBD1 or TRBD2 (5 bases each). The germline V and J ends were trimmed by 7 bases and 0 bases, with 13 bases remaining between them. The CDR3 runs to 14 residues. Per the germline V gene, CDR1 is PRHDT and CDR2 is FYEKMQ (reference sequence). The CDR3 nucleotides read TGTGCCAGCAACCGAGGGGAAAACTCCTACGAGCAGTACTTC. Amino acid sequence: CASNRGENSYEQYF.

The chain joins TRBV28 to TRBJ2-4; D not certain. With 7 bases removed from V and 8 bases from J, the gap between germline ends came to 12 bases. CDR1 and CDR2 (germline): MDHEN, SYDVKM. This CDR3 is built from 12 residues. CDR3 DNA: TGTGCCAGCAACATAGGTGGGGACATTCAGTACTTC. Its translation: CASNIGGDIQYF.

This clonotype was seen more than once but under ten times. The gene calls are TRBV12-3 or TRBV12-4 and TRBJ2-3; D ambiguous. V gave up 1 base and J gave up 3 bases, with 14 bases separating them. The length of the CDR3 is 16 residues. The CDR3 DNA is TGTGCCAGCAGTTTAGGGGCGTTTTTTATTACAGATACGCAGTATTTT. Its translation: CASSLGAFFITDTQYF.

This clonotype was detected only a few times. DNA of the CDR3: TGTGCCAGCAGAGACTCAGAGAAGACGTCTAGTGAGCAGTTCTTC. This gives the protein CASRDSEKTSSEQFF. The chain is built from TRBV7-9 and TRBJ2-1, with unresolved D. CDR3 length: 15 residues. The V and J ends lost 6 bases and 9 bases respectively, with 21 bases between them. The V gene's germline CDR1 is SEHNR and CDR2 FQNEAQ (reference sequence).

This clonotype has more than one count but fewer than ten. J is TRBJ1-4 and V is TRBV7-9; D might be TRBD1 (5 bases). The V gene's germline CDR1 is SEHNR and CDR2 FQNEAQ (reference sequence). The CDR3 spans 15 residues. Trimming shortened V by 0 bases and J by 11 bases, and 16 bases separated the two germline ends. CDR3 sequence reads: CASSLAGEGTNKLFF. Here the CDR3 DNA reads TGTGCCAGCAGCTTAGCAGGGGAAGGGACTAATAAACTGTTTTTT.

This clonotype was detected only once. A junction boundary mismatches the germline segment, possibly from a read error. The rearrangement joins TRBV7-9 to TRBJ1-1, with 8 bases that match TRBD1. CDR1 is SEHNR and CDR2 is FQNEAQ in the germline V gene (reference sequence). The CDR3 length is 16 residues. The CDR3 loop is CSSSFGQGGVNTEAFF. The DNA of the CDR3 is TGTTCCAGCAGCTTTGGACAGGGCGGAGTGAACACTGAAGCTTTCTTT.

This clonotype has just a few counts. V usage is TRBV28 and J usage is TRBJ1-6; D is uncertain. CDR3 length: 17 residues. Per germline, CDR1 MDHEN and CDR2 SYDVKM. Trimming cost V 1 base and J 0 bases, with 10 bases left between them. In nucleotides, the CDR3 is TGTGCCAGCAGTTTATATGCACTTCGCTCCTATAATTCACCCCTCCACTTT. Residues: CASSLYALRSYNSPLHF.

The chain has TRBV7-9 and TRBJ2-4; D gene ambiguous. Trimming removed 5 bases at V and 13 bases at J, with 24 bases between. CDR3 length: 15 residues. Germline V gene sequence: CDR1 SEHNR, CDR2 FQNEAQ (reference sequence). The CDR3 is CASSIGPSVANEQYF. The CDR3 DNA is TGTGCCAGCAGCATAGGTCCCTCAGTGGCCAATGAGCAGTACTTC.

Concerning this clonotype: Given a much more abundant clone one base away, this may be a read error. The chain combines TRBV4-2 with TRBJ2-4; possibly TRBD2 for D (5 bases). This CDR3 region has 17 residues. Germline V gene data show CDR1 as LGHNA and CDR2 as YNFKEQ. CDR3 sequence reads: CASSQGGGLLAENIQYF. DNA for the CDR3: TGTGCCAGCAGCCAAGGTGGAGGCCTCCTAGCCGAAAACATTCAGTACTTC.

This clonotype has ten or more counts. CDR3 DNA sequence: TGTGCCAGCAGTTCAGGGTTAGAGACCCAGTACTTC. Protein sequence: CASSSGLETQYF. The J gene is TRBJ2-5, the V gene TRBV28; D might be TRBD1 (5 bases). This CDR3 spans 12 amino acids. Germline CDR1 is MDHEN and CDR2 is SYDVKM. V was trimmed by 4 bases and J by 4 bases, leaving 7 bases between them.

This clonotype was observed a few times. This rearrangement joins TRBV4-2 to TRBJ2-3; 9 positions agree with TRBD1. Per the germline V gene, CDR1 is LGHNA and CDR2 is YNFKEQ. The J segment lost 0 bases and the V segment lost 4 bases, leaving 2 bases of the junction unmatched. CDR3 length: 15 amino acids. The CDR3 is CASSRGQGSTDTQYF. In DNA form, the CDR3 reads TGTGCCAGCAGCCGAGGACAGGGGAGCACAGATACGCAGTATTTT.

The chain employs TRBV4-1 and TRBJ2-1; TRBD2 agrees at 7 bases. The junction had 5 bases not matched to a gene; V was cut back by 1 base and J by 2 bases. The CDR3 has 16 amino acids. Per germline, CDR1 MGHRA and CDR2 YSYEKL. The CDR3: CASSQGAGRTYNEQFF. For the CDR3, the DNA is TGCGCCAGCAGCCAAGGTGCCGGGAGGACCTACAATGAGCAGTTCTTC.

This clonotype has only a few counts. The rearrangement uses TRBV5-1 and TRBJ2-7; 10 bases line up with TRBD1. Germline lookup yields CDR1 SGHRS and CDR2 YFSETQ. V lost 4 bases, J lost 3 bases, and 10 bases stayed unmatched. This CDR3 spans 16 amino acids. The CDR3 DNA is TGCGCCAGCAGCCCCATTCCGGGACAGGGGAACTACGAGCAGTACTTC. It codes for CASSPIPGQGNYEQYF.

The sample holds a few counts of this clonotype. V and J are TRBV20-1 and TRBJ2-5, with 7 bases identical to TRBD2. The DNA matches TRBJ2-7 better at its end, which makes the J call doubtful. Germline CDR1 is DFQATT and CDR2 is SNEGSKA (reference sequence). There are 15 residues in the CDR3. The CDR3 DNA is TGCAGTGCCCAGTACCCCGCCGGGGGGTTGTACGAGCAGTACTTC. This translates into CSAQYPAGGLYEQYF.

The chain employs TRBV2 and TRBJ2-1; D might be TRBD1 or TRBD2, each matching 5 bases. V gave up 7 bases and J gave up 0 bases, with 10 bases separating them. The CDR3 extends over 14 amino acids. CDR1 is SNHLY and CDR2 is FYNNEI in the germline V gene. The CDR3 is CASKRGGSYNEQFF. In DNA, the CDR3 is TGTGCCAGCAAGAGGGGCGGCTCCTACAATGAGCAGTTCTTC.

A few counts support this clonotype. This rearrangement joins TRBV6-6 to TRBJ2-1; TRBD1 or TRBD2 may be the D gene (5 bases each). Germline CDR1 is MNHNY and CDR2 is SVGAGI (reference sequence). The CDR3 covers 14 residues. V lost 7 bases and J lost 8, with 18 bases in between. CDR3 coding DNA: TGTGCCAGCATTCGCTTGGGGGTGGGGGATGAGCAGTTCTTC. It yields the protein CASIRLGVGDEQFF.

In regard to this clonotype: One junction end does not reproduce the germline sequence, and a read error may be involved. The J gene is TRBJ2-7, the V gene TRBV9; D unresolved. The germline V gene has CDR1 SGDLS and CDR2 YYNGEE. The CDR3 has 15 residues. The CDR3 loop reads CASSVNAASSSEQYF. The CDR3 DNA is TGTGCCAGCAGCGTAAACGCAGCCAGCTCCTCCGAGCAGTACTTC.

On this clonotype: The junction and the germline gene differ at one end; a read error may be behind it. V usage is TRBV28 and J usage is TRBJ2-3; possibly TRBD2 for D (5 bases). Germline V gene sequence: CDR1 MDHEN, CDR2 SYDVKM. The CDR3 spans 17 residues. The CDR3 DNA sequence: TGTGCCAGCAATTTATGGGGAGAGGGTAGCCGATCGGATACGCAGTATTTT. Protein product: CASNLWGEGSRSDTQYF.